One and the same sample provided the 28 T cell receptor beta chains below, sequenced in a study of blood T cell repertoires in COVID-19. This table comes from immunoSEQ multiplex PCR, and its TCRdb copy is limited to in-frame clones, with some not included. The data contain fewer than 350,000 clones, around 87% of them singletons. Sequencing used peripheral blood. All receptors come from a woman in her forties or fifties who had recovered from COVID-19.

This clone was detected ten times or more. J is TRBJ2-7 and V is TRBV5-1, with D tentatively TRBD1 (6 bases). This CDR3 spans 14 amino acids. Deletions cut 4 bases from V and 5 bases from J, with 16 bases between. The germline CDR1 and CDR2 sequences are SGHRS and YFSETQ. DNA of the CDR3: TGCGCCAGCAGCGTAGGACAGACAACGAACGAGCAGTACTTC. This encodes CASSVGQTTNEQYF. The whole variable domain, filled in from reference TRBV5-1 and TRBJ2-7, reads KAGVTQTPRYLIKTRGQQVTLSCSPISGHRSVSWYQQTPGQGLQFLFEYFSETQRNKGNFPGRFSGRQFSNSRSEMNVSTLELGDSALYLCASSVGQTTNEQYFGPGTRLTVT.

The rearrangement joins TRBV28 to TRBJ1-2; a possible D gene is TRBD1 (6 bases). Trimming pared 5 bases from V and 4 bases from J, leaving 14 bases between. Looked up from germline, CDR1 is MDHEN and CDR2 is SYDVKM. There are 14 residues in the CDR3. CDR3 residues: CASSPRGWIYGYTF. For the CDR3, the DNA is TGTGCCAGCAGTCCCAGGGGATGGATCTATGGCTACACCTTC.

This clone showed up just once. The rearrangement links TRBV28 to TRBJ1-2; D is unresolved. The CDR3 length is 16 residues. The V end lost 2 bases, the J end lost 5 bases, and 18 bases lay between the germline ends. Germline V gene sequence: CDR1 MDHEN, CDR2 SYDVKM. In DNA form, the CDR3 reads TGTGCCAGCAGTTTACGTCTCGGGGTCCGCGGTTATGGCTACACCTTC. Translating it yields CASSLRLGVRGYGYTF.

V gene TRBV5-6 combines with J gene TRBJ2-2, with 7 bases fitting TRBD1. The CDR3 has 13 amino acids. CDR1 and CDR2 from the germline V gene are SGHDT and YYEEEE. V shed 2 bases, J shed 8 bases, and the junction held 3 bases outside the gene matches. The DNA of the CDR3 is TGTGCCAGCAGCTTTGGGACAGAGGGGGAGCTGTTTTTT. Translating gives CASSFGTEGELFF.

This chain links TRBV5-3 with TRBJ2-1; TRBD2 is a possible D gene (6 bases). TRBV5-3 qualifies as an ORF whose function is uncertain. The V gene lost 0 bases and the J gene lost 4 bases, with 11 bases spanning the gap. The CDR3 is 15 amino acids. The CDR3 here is CARSLASGRYNEQFF. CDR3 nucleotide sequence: TGTGCCAGAAGCTTGGCCAGTGGGAGGTACAATGAGCAGTTCTTC.

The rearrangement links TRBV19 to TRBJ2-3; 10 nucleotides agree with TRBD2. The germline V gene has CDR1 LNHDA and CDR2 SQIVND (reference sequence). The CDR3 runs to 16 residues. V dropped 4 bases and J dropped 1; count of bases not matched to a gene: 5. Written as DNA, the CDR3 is TGTGCCAGTAGTAGAATAGCGGGGGGCGGCACAGATACGCAGTATTTT. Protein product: CASSRIAGGGTDTQYF.

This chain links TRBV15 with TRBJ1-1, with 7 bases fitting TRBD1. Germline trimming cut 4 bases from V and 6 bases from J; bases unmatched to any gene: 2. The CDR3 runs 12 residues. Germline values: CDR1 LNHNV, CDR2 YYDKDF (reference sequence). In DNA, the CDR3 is TGTGCCACCAGCATACAGGGGTCTGAAGCTTTCTTT. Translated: CATSIQGSEAFF.

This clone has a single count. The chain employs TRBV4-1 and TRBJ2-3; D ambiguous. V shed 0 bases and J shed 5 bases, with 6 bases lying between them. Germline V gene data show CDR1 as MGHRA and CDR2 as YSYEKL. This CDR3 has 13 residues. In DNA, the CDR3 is TGCGCCAGCAGCCAAGAGTTTCGAGATACGCAGTATTTT. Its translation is CASSQEFRDTQYF.

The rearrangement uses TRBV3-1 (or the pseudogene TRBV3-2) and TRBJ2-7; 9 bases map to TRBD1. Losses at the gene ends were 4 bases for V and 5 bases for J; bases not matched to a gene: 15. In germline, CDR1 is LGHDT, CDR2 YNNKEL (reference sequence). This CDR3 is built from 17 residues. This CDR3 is CASSLLPPGTGYHEQYF. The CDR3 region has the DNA TGTGCCAGCAGCCTTCTTCCCCCCGGGACAGGGTACCACGAGCAGTACTTC.

CDR3 DNA sequence: TGTGCCAGCTCGGAGCGGACAGGGGGGAACACTGAAGCTTTCTTT. Its translation: CASSERTGGNTEAFF. J is TRBJ1-1 and V is TRBV18; 10 bases are shared with TRBD1. Per germline, CDR1 KGHSH and CDR2 LQKENI. The CDR3 consists of 15 residues. Trimming removed 6 bases from V and 1 base from J; junction bases left unmatched: 5. The entire variable domain, with the rest obtained from reference TRBV18 and TRBJ1-1, is as follows: NAGVMQNPRHLVRRRGQEARLRCSPMKGHSHVYWYRQLPEEGLKFMVYLQKENIIDESGMPKERFSAEFPKEGPSILRIQQVVRGDSAAYFCASSERTGGNTEAFFGQGTRLTVV.

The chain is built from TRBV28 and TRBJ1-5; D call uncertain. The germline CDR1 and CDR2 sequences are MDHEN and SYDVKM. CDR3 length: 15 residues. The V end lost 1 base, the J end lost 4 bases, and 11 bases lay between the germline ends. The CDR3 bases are TGTGCCAGCAGTTTATCAGGCCAGTATAATCAGCCCCAGCATTTT. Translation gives CASSLSGQYNQPQHF.

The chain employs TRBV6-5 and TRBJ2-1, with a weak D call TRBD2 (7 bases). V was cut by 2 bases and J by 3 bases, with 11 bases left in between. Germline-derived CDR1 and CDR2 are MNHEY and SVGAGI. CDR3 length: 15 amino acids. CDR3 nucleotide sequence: TGTGCCAGCAGTTACGCGGGGGCTCTCTACAATGAGCAGTTCTTC. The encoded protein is CASSYAGALYNEQFF.

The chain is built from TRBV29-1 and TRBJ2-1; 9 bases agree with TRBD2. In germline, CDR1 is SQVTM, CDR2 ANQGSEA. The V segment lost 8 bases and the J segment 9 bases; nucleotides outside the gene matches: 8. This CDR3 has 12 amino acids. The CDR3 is CSTLAGEGEQFF. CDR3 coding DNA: TGCAGCACCTTAGCGGGAGAGGGTGAGCAGTTCTTC.

CDR3 region: CASSLGAGWNTEAFF. The CDR3 DNA reads TGCGCCAGCAGCTTGGGGGCAGGGTGGAACACTGAAGCTTTCTTT. V gene TRBV5-1 combines with J gene TRBJ1-1; tentative D call: TRBD1 (5 bases). The CDR3 covers 15 residues. Trimming left V 0 bases short and J 1 base short, with 10 bases between. The germline V gene has CDR1 SGHRS and CDR2 YFSETQ.

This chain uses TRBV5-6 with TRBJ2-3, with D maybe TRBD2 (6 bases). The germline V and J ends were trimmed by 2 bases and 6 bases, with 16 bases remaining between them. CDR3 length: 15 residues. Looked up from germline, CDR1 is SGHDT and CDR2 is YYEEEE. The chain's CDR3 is CASSFQPTSPDTQYF. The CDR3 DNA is TGTGCCAGCAGCTTCCAACCTACTAGCCCCGATACGCAGTATTTT.

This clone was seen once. This chain's CDR3 is CASSGRGGETEAFF. The CDR3 nucleotides are TGTGCCAGCAGTGGCAGGGGTGGAGAGACTGAAGCTTTCTTT. The rearrangement uses TRBV6-2 or TRBV6-3 and TRBJ1-1; the D gene is possibly TRBD1 (6 bases). The V end was cut by 5 bases, the J end by 5 bases, with 15 bases between. This CDR3 spans 14 amino acids. The germline gives CDR1 MNHEY, CDR2 SVGEGT.

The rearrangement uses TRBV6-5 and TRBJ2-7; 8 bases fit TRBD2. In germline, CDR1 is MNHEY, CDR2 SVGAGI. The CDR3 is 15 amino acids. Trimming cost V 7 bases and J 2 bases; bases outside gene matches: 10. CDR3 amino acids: CASTKSEGLAYEQYF. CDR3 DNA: TGTGCCAGCACCAAATCCGAGGGACTAGCCTACGAGCAGTACTTC.

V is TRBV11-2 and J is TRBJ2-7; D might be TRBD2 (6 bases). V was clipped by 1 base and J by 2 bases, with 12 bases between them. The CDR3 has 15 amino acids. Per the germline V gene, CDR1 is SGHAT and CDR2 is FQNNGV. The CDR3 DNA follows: TGTGCCAGCAGCTTAGGACCCGGGAGCCCCTACGAGCAGTACTTC. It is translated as CASSLGPGSPYEQYF.

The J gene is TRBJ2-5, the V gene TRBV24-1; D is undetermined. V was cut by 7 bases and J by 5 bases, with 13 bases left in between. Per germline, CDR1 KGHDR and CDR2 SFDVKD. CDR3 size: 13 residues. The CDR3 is CATRKTTSETQYF. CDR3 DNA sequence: TGTGCCACCAGAAAAACGACATCCGAGACCCAGTACTTC.

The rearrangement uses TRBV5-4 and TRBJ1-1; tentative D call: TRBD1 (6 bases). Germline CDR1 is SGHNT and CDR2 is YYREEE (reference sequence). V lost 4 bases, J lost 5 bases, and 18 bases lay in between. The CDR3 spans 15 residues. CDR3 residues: CASSSGQPRTTEAFF. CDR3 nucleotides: TGTGCCAGCAGCAGCGGACAGCCCAGAACTACTGAAGCTTTCTTT.

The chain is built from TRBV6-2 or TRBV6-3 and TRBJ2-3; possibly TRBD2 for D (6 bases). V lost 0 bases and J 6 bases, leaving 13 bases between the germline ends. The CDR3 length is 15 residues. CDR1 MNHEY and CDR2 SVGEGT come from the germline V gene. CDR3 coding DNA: TGTGCCAGCAGTTACTCGACGGGGGATTCGGATACGCAGTATTTT. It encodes CASSYSTGDSDTQYF.

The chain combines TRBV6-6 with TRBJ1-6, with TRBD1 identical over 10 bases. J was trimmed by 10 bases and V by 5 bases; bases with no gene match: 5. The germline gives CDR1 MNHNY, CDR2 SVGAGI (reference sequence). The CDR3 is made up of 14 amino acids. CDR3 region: CASSGTGEGSPLHF. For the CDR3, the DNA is TGTGCCAGCAGTGGGACAGGGGAGGGGTCACCCCTCCACTTT.

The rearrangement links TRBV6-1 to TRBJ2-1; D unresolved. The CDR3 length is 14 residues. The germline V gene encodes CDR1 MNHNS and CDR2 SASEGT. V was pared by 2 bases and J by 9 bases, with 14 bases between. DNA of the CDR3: TGTGCCAGCAGTGAACGGGTGGCCGTCGGTGAGCAGTTCTTC. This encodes CASSERVAVGEQFF.

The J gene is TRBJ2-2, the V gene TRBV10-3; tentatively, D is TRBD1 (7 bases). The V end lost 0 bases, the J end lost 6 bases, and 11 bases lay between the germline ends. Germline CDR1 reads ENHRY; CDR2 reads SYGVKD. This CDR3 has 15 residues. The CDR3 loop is CAISESGRGAGELFF. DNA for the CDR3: TGTGCCATCAGTGAGTCCGGCAGGGGGGCCGGGGAGCTGTTTTTT.

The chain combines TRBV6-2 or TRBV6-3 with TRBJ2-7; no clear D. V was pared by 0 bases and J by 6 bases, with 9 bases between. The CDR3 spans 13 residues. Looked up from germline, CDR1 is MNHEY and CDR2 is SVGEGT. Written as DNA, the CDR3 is TGTGCCAGCAGTTACTCGAACCCCGGCGAGCAGTACTTC. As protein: CASSYSNPGEQYF.

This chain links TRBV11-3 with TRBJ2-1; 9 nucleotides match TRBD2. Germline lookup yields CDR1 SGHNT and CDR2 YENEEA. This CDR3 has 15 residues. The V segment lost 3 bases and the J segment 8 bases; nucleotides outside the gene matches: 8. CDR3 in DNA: TGTGCCAGCAGCTTCGGGCGGGGGGGCCACGATGAGCAGTTCTTC. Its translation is CASSFGRGGHDEQFF.

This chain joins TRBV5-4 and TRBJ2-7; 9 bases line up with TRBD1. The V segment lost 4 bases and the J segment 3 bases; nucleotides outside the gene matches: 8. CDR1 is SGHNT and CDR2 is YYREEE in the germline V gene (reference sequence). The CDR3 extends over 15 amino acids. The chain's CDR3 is CASSLNRGLVYEQYF. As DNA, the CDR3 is TGTGCCAGCAGCCTTAACAGGGGGCTAGTCTACGAGCAGTACTTC.

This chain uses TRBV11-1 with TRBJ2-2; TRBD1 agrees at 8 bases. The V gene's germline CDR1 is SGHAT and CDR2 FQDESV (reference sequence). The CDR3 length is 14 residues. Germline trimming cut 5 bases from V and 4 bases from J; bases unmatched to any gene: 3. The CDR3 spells CASSRTGTTGELFF. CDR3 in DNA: TGTGCCAGCAGCCGGACAGGGACCACCGGGGAGCTGTTTTTT.